The 20 T cell receptor beta chains below all came from one sample that was sequenced in a study of T cells in Graves' hyperthyroidism and ophthalmopathy. Amplified TCR beta CDR3 regions came from RNA transcripts. First-round RT-PCR targeting the TCR CDR3 was performed with the HTBI primer set. TCRdb re-analysed the multiplex PCR reads in MiXCR, keeping a single row per CDR3 protein. The sample lists about 260,000 distinct CDR3 sequences, roughly 17% seen once, with around 28% in the top ten. The sequenced sample consisted of blood. The receptors here all came from a woman aged 18-29 years with Graves' ophthalmopathy.

This clonotype was found many times. The chain uses TRBV20-1 and TRBJ1-2; TRBD1 is a possible D gene (5 bases). CDR3 length: 13 residues. The V end was cut by 3 bases, the J end by 6 bases, with 14 bases between. CDR1 and CDR2 (germline): DFQATT, SNEGSKA (reference sequence). CDR3 sequence: CSASGQGLHGYTF. CDR3 DNA: TGCAGTGCTAGTGGGCAGGGCCTCCATGGCTACACCTTC.

Ten or more counts support this clonotype. The chain couples TRBV28 to TRBJ2-7, with 11 bases identical to TRBD2. After removal of 3 bases from V and 4 bases from J, the junction contained 5 bases not matched to a gene. From germline, CDR1 is MDHEN and CDR2 SYDVKM. This CDR3 region has 15 residues. CDR3 region: CASSLGGLAGYEQYF. The CDR3 DNA sequence: TGTGCCAGCAGTTTGGGTGGACTAGCGGGTTACGAGCAGTACTTC.

The chain has TRBV4-3 and TRBJ1-1, with D unresolved. Trimming left V 2 bases short and J 6 bases short, with 19 bases between. Germline V gene data show CDR1 as LGHNA and CDR2 as YSLEER. The CDR3 contains 16 residues. In DNA form, the CDR3 reads TGCGCCAGCAGCCAACACTATATCGGGCCAGACCCTGAAGCTTTCTTT. Amino acid sequence: CASSQHYIGPDPEAFF.

This clonotype appeared many times. The chain is built from TRBV28 and TRBJ2-7; 7 bases are a match to TRBD2. CDR1 is MDHEN and CDR2 is SYDVKM in the germline V gene. J gave up 6 bases and V 8 bases, and 16 bases lay outside the gene matches. The CDR3 length is 15 residues. CDR3 DNA sequence: TGTGCCAGCGAGAGTTTAGCGGGCGGCTATCCCGAGCAGTACTTC. It codes for CASESLAGGYPEQYF. Based on the CDR3 plus reference TRBV28 and TRBJ2-7, the full variable domain is DVKVTQSSRYLVKRTGEKVFLECVQDMDHENMFWYRQDPGLGLRLIYFSYDVKMKEKGDIPEGYSVSREKKERFSLILESASTNQTSMYLCASESLAGGYPEQYFGPGTRLTVT.

This clonotype was seen at least ten times. This chain joins TRBV18 and TRBJ2-1, with 7 bases that match TRBD1. V trimming: 5 bases; J trimming: 0 bases; junction bases outside the gene matches: 7. This CDR3 contains 16 residues. The germline gives CDR1 KGHSH, CDR2 LQKENI. The CDR3 spells CASSSTGTDSYNEQFF. The DNA for the CDR3 is TGTGCCAGCTCATCGACCGGGACAGACTCCTACAATGAGCAGTTCTTC. Full variable domain (rest looked up from reference TRBV18 and TRBJ2-1): NAGVMQNPRHLVRRRGQEARLRCSPMKGHSHVYWYRQLPEEGLKFMVYLQKENIIDESGMPKERFSAEFPKEGPSILRIQQVVRGDSAAYFCASSSTGTDSYNEQFFGPGTRLTVL.

This clonotype was detected many times. The chain uses TRBV28 and TRBJ1-2, with a weak D call TRBD1 (5 bases). CDR1 and CDR2 from the germline V gene are MDHEN and SYDVKM. The length of the CDR3 is 14 residues. V was pared by 4 bases and J by 1 base, with 10 bases between. CDR3 nucleotide sequence: TGTGCCAGCAGTTGGGACGGCATTAACTATGGCTACACCTTC. Protein: CASSWDGINYGYTF.

This clonotype was seen many times. The chain is built from TRBV20-1 and TRBJ1-1; D call uncertain. This CDR3 region has 13 residues. Trimming took off 6 bases at V and 2 bases at J, with 13 bases between the two ends. Looked up from germline, CDR1 is DFQATT and CDR2 is SNEGSKA (reference sequence). The CDR3 spells CSAHREKNTEAFF. Written as DNA, the CDR3 is TGCAGTGCCCACCGCGAGAAAAACACTGAAGCTTTCTTT.

The table lists this clonotype with many counts. The rearrangement links TRBV27 to TRBJ2-1; 10 positions match TRBD2. Germline V CDR1 and CDR2: MNHEY, SMNVEV (reference sequence). The V and J ends lost 4 bases and 3 bases, in that order; junction bases with no gene match: 24. The CDR3 has 22 residues. The CDR3 DNA is TGTGCCAGCAGTTACGTCAGCAGTTTCTTCGGGACTAGCGTACTGAACTACAATGAGCAGTTCTTC. Translating gives CASSYVSSFFGTSVLNYNEQFF.

At least ten counts were recorded for this clonotype. This chain connects TRBV5-5 to TRBJ2-5; 9 nucleotides match TRBD2. Germline trimming cut 3 bases from V and 0 bases from J; bases unmatched to any gene: 6. This CDR3 region has 16 residues. Germline loops: CDR1 SGHKS, CDR2 YYEKEE (reference sequence). The CDR3 DNA sequence: TGTGCCAGCAGCTCTTGGACTAGCGCCTACCAAGAGACCCAGTACTTC. Protein product: CASSSWTSAYQETQYF.

The CDR3 nucleotides read TGTGCCAGTACCCCGGACCTCCCCCGTGGAAACACCATATATTTT. This encodes CASTPDLPRGNTIYF. V is TRBV19 and J is TRBJ1-3; D is undetermined. This CDR3 is built from 15 residues. Trimming cost V 7 bases and J 3 bases, with 16 bases left between them. Germline lookup yields CDR1 LNHDA and CDR2 SQIVND (reference sequence).

This clonotype was counted ten times or more. The J gene is TRBJ1-2, the V gene TRBV13, with TRBD1 identical over 8 bases. Germline assignment: CDR1 PRHDT and CDR2 FYEKMQ (reference sequence). Trimming removed 4 bases from V and 1 base from J; junction bases left unmatched: 11. This CDR3 spans 17 amino acids. The CDR3 is CASSSGQEYPHNYGYTF. In nucleotides, the CDR3 is TGTGCCAGCAGCTCGGGACAGGAGTATCCACATAACTATGGCTACACCTTC.

The chain links TRBV19 to TRBJ2-1; 8 nucleotides agree with TRBD1. The V and J ends lost 9 bases and 4 bases, in that order; junction bases with no gene match: 8. CDR3 length equals 14 residues. The V gene's germline CDR1 is LNHDA and CDR2 SQIVND (reference sequence). The CDR3 DNA is TGTGCCAGCAGAGACAGGGGTGGGTACAATGAGCAGTTCTTC. Encoded protein: CASRDRGGYNEQFF.

V and J are TRBV11-2 and TRBJ2-7; D gene ambiguous. The CDR3 sequence is 18 residues long. Germline CDR1 is SGHAT and CDR2 is FQNNGV. V lost 0 bases and J 0 bases, leaving 18 bases between the germline ends. CDR3 nucleotide sequence: TGTGCCAGCAGCTTAGATCATCCTACAAGTTACGGCTCCTACGAGCAGTACTTC. Protein product: CASSLDHPTSYGSYEQYF.

The CDR3 nucleotides read TGTGCCAGCGAGGAGGGTAATCATGGCTACACCTTC. It yields the protein CASEEGNHGYTF. The chain couples TRBV11-2 to TRBJ1-2; D call uncertain. The CDR3 spans 12 residues. Looked up from germline, CDR1 is SGHAT and CDR2 is FQNNGV. V was pared by 8 bases and J by 6 bases, with 13 bases between.

This clonotype was found a few times. The chain joins TRBV19 to TRBJ2-1; 8 bases map to TRBD2. V shed 7 bases and J 6 bases; nucleotides not matched to a gene: 14. CDR3 size: 16 residues. From germline, CDR1 is LNHDA and CDR2 SQIVND (reference sequence). CDR3 protein: CASTAYGAGEANEQFF. The CDR3 region has the DNA TGTGCCAGTACCGCCTATGGAGCGGGAGAGGCCAATGAGCAGTTCTTC.

This clonotype was counted once. A read error may be the cause here, since a much bigger clone is one base away. The chain has TRBV7-2 and TRBJ1-6; weak D call: TRBD1 (5 bases). This CDR3 comprises 14 residues. The germline CDR1 and CDR2 sequences are SGHTA and FQGNSA. CDR3 DNA sequence: TGCACCAGCAGCCAAGATCTGGGGGATTCACCCCTCCACTTT. It yields the protein CTSSQDLGDSPLHF.

The chain's CDR3 is CSASGRVSYNEQFF. CDR3 sequence (DNA): TGCAGTGCTAGTGGTCGGGTATCCTACAATGAGCAGTTCTTC. The chain carries TRBV20-1 and TRBJ2-1; D is unclear. Germline V gene sequence: CDR1 DFQATT, CDR2 SNEGSKA (reference sequence). V gave up 3 bases and J gave up 1 base, with 10 bases separating them. The CDR3 consists of 14 residues.

The table lists this clonotype with a few counts. The chain links TRBV6-1 to TRBJ1-2; D ambiguous. The CDR3 length is 13 residues. The germline gives CDR1 MNHNS, CDR2 SASEGT. With 2 bases removed from V and 4 bases from J, the gap between germline ends came to 8 bases. This CDR3 is CASSEMALYGYTF. The CDR3 DNA reads TGTGCCAGCAGTGAAATGGCCCTCTATGGCTACACCTTC.

About this clonotype itself: With a much larger clone just one base away, this may be a read error. The rearrangement uses TRBV5-1 and TRBJ2-5, with TRBD2 matching over 8 bases. CDR3 length: 14 amino acids. Germline V CDR1 and CDR2: SGHRS, YFSETQ. Here the CDR3 reads CASSLGTSQETKYF. CDR3 bases: TGCGCCAGCAGCTTGGGGACTAGCCAAGAGACCAAGTACTTC.

This chain links TRBV4-3 with TRBJ1-4, with D uncertain. The CDR3 length is 15 residues. In germline, CDR1 is LGHNA, CDR2 YSLEER. V lost 3 bases and J 8 bases, leaving 16 bases between the germline ends. The CDR3 DNA reads as TGCGCCAGCAGCCAGTCAGGAGGGCCGGGAGAAAAACTGTTTTTT. It is translated as CASSQSGGPGEKLFF.